One sample yielded the 2 T cell receptor beta chains listed below, sequenced in a study of T cell repertoires in cytomegalovirus infection. TCRdb re-derived calls from the reads in MiXCR, one entry per CDR3 protein. The data contain approximately 910,000 distinct CDR3 sequences, approximately 31% of them singletons. Their recognized antigens are unknown. The sequenced sample was cultured CD8+ T cells from PBMCs, obtained from culture after CMV antigen stimulation. These receptors were obtained from a human donor in good health (CMV status not recorded). Some clones in this sample may be carry-over from other donors' samples.

This chain joins TRBV7-9 and TRBJ2-7; D perhaps matches TRBD2 (6 bases). Germline-derived CDR1 and CDR2 are SEHNR and FQNEAQ (reference sequence). This CDR3 comprises 13 residues. V was pared by 11 bases and J by 0 bases, with 14 bases between. The CDR3 sequence: CAGQGGNSYEQYF. For the CDR3, the DNA is TGTGCCGGTCAAGGAGGGAACTCCTACGAGCAGTACTTC.

This clonotype was seen ten or more times. The chain carries TRBV7-6 and TRBJ2-7; TRBD1 might be the D (6 bases). V lost 1 base, J lost 4 bases, and 17 bases lay in between. Per germline, CDR1 SGHVS and CDR2 FNYEAQ. The CDR3 sequence is 16 residues long. The DNA for the CDR3 is TGTGCCAGCAGCTTAGGACTCCAGGGGACATCATACGAGCAGTACTTC. Protein: CASSLGLQGTSYEQYF.